The rows below give T cell receptor beta chains drawn from one sample of a study of PD-1 blockade in classical Hodgkin lymphoma. Sequencing used immunoSEQ multiplex PCR; TCRdb keeps in-frame clones, though not all of them. The sample includes more than 90,000 clones, more than 85% seen only once; the top ten take under 8.5%. Sample: peripheral blood mononuclear cells (PBMCs), taken before the second cycle of nivolumab. Receptors were obtained from a human donor with classical Hodgkin lymphoma. CDR3s include the opening cysteine and the closing phenylalanine or tryptophan. D genes are given only for firm matches. Rows may omit the clone size; those that give it use once, few, many or a size class.

j_call clone_size v_call d_call cdr3_aa cdr3_nt
TRBJ1-1 NA TRBV9 NA CASSVEPPSTEAFF TGTGCCAGCAGCGTAGAACCCCCCTCCACTGAAGCTTTCTTT
TRBJ2-1 few TRBV7-6 NA CASSQNAMSYNEQFF TGTGCCAGCAGCCAGAACGCCATGTCCTACAATGAGCAGTTCTTC
TRBJ1-1 once TRBV15 TRBD1 CATSRDRRQGNTEAFF TGTGCCACCAGCAGAGATCGGAGACAGGGGAACACTGAAGCTTTCTTT
TRBJ2-7 NA TRBV19 NA CASMSGQQSYEQYF TGTGCCAGTATGAGTGGGCAGCAATCCTACGAGCAGTACTTC
TRBJ2-7 NA TRBV6-1 NA CASVLSGPLSYEQYF TGTGCCAGCGTTTTAAGTGGGCCCCTTTCCTACGAGCAGTACTTC
TRBJ1-2 NA TRBV19 TRBD1 CASSKGQGAMGGYTF TGTGCCAGTAGTAAGGGACAGGGGGCGATGGGCGGCTACACCTTC
TRBJ2-7 NA TRBV11-2 NA CASSLLGQHSYEQYF TGTGCCAGCAGCTTACTGGGGCAGCACTCCTACGAGCAGTACTTC
TRBJ2-7 NA TRBV4-2 NA CASSQDGQGYEQYF TGTGCCAGCAGCCAAGACGGGCAGGGGTACGAGCAGTACTTC
TRBJ2-3 NA TRBV18 NA CASSEMGLTPDTQYF TGTGCCAGCTCGGAGATGGGACTCACTCCCGATACGCAGTATTTT
TRBJ2-5 NA TRBV19 TRBD1 CASATGGETQYF TGTGCCAGCGCGACAGGGGGGGAGACCCAGTACTTC
TRBJ2-7 NA TRBV7-7 NA CASSLGTAYEQYF TGTGCCAGCAGCTTAGGGACAGCCTACGAGCAGTACTTC
TRBJ2-7 NA TRBV9 NA CASSVAINSYEQYF TGTGCCAGCAGCGTAGCTATTAACTCCTACGAGCAGTACTTC
TRBJ2-3 NA TRBV7-2 TRBD2 CASSLERLAGGRRTDTQYF TGTGCCAGCAGCTTAGAACGGCTAGCGGGGGGAAGAAGGACAGATACGCAGTATTTT
TRBJ1-5 few TRBV4-2 NA CASSQDGYQPQHF TGTGCCAGCAGCCAAGATGGGTATCAGCCCCAGCATTTT
TRBJ2-2 NA TRBV6-6 NA CASTGVRSTGELFF TGTGCCAGCACAGGGGTTCGTTCCACCGGGGAGCTGTTTTTT
TRBJ2-7 once TRBV9 NA CASSVAPAGSHEQYF TGTGCCAGCAGCGTAGCCCCCGCAGGGTCCCACGAGCAGTACTTC
TRBJ2-2 once TRBV10-3 NA CAISESMKGRGTGELFF TGTGCCATCAGTGAGTCGATGAAAGGCAGGGGAACCGGGGAGCTGTTTTTT
TRBJ1-1 NA TRBV27 TRBD1 CASSLAQGLANGEAFF TGTGCCAGCAGTTTGGCACAGGGGCTGGCAAATGGAGAAGCTTTCTTT
TRBJ1-1 NA TRBV6-6 NA CASSYTQNTEAFF TGTGCCAGCAGTTACACCCAGAACACTGAAGCTTTCTTT
TRBJ2-5 NA TRBV5-1 TRBD1 CASSLAGTGKETQYF TGCGCCAGCAGCTTGGCCGGGACAGGGAAAGAGACCCAGTACTTC
TRBJ1-2 once TRBV5-6 TRBD1 CASSRRWRGQAGGYTF TGTGCCAGCAGCCGGCGATGGAGGGGACAGGCAGGGGGCTACACCTTC
TRBJ2-2 NA TRBV7-3 NA CASSLTGETGELFF TGTGCCAGCAGCTTAACAGGGGAAACCGGGGAGCTGTTTTTT
TRBJ1-4 NA TRBV16 TRBD1 CASSPRTGYEKLFF TGTGCCAGCAGCCCGAGGACAGGGTATGAAAAACTGTTTTTT
TRBJ1-3 few TRBV4-1 NA CASSQDTEQWDTIYF TGCGCCAGCAGCCAAGATACGGAGCAATGGGACACCATATATTTT
TRBJ1-2 NA TRBV19 NA CASSAHRADYGYTF TGTGCCAGTAGTGCCCACAGGGCTGACTATGGCTACACCTTC
TRBJ2-7 NA TRBV5-6 NA CASSVTGTRNYEQYF TGTGCCAGCAGCGTTACCGGGACACGTAACTACGAGCAGTACTTC
TRBJ2-7 NA TRBV7-9 TRBD1 CASSRQGLYEQYF TGTGCCAGCAGCAGACAGGGGCTCTACGAGCAGTACTTC
TRBJ1-3 NA TRBV9 NA CASSVAGDGNTIYF TGTGCCAGCAGCGTAGCAGGGGATGGAAACACCATATATTTT
TRBJ1-5 NA TRBV28 NA CASRKRTGNQPQHF TGTGCCAGCAGAAAGAGGACAGGCAATCAGCCCCAGCATTTT
TRBJ1-2 NA TRBV5-6 TRBD1 CASTSGQVEGYGYTF TGTGCCAGCACCTCGGGACAGGTGGAGGGCTATGGCTACACCTTC